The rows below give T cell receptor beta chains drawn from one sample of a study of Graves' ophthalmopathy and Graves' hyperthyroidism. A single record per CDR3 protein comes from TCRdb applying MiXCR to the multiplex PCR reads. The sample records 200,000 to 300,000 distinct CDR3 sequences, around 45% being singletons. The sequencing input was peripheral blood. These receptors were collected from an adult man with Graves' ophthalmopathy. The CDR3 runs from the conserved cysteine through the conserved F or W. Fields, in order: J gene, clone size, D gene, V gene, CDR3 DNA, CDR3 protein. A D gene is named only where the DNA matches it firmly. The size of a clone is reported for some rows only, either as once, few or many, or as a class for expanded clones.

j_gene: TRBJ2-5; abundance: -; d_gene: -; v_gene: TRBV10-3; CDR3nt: TGTGCCATCAGCCCCGCAGGGCACCTAGAGACCCAGTACTTC; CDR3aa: CAISPAGHLETQYF
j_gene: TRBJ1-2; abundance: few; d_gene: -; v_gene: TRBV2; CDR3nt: TGTGCCAGCACAAAAATCGAGGAGTCTAACTATGGCTACACCTTC; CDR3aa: CASTKIEESNYGYTF
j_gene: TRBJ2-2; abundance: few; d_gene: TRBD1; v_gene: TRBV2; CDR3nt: TGTGCCAGCACTATAGACAGGGGCACCGGGGAGCTGTTTTTT; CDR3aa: CASTIDRGTGELFF
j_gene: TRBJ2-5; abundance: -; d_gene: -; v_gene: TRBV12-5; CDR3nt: TGTGCTAGTGGTTTGCGTACCCACCGACAGGACCAAGAGACCCAGTACTTC; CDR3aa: CASGLRTHRQDQETQYF
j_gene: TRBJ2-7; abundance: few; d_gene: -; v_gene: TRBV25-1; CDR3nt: TGTGCCAGCAGTGAAACTGTGAATGAGCAGTACTTC; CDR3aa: CASSETVNEQYF
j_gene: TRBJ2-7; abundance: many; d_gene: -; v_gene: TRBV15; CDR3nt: TGTGCCACCAGCAGAGGTGATTCGGGCTACGAGCAGTACTTC; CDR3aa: CATSRGDSGYEQYF
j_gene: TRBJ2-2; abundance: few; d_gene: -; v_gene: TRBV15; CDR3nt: TGTGCCACCAGCAGAGGAGGGAGCACCGGGGAGCTGTTTTTT; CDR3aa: CATSRGGSTGELFF
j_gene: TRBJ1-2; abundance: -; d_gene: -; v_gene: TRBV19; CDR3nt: TGTGCCAGTAGTATTCAGGGGACGGCAGGGGAAGCTCCTAACTATGGCTACACCTTC; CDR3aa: CASSIQGTAGEAPNYGYTF
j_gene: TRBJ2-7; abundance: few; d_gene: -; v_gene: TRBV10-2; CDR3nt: TGCGCCAGCAGAGACTACGAGCAGTACTTC; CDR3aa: CASRDYEQYF
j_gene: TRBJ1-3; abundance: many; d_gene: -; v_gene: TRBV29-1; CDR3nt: TGCAGCGTGGTCTCTGGAAACACCATATATTTT; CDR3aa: CSVVSGNTIYF
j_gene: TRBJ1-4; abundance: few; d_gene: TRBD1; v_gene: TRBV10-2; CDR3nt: TGCGCCAGCAGCCGGGACAGGGGGCGTTCAGCTGAAAAACTGCTTTTT; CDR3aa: CASSRDRGRSAEKLLF
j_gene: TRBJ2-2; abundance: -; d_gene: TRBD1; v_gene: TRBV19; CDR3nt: TGTGCCAGTAGTACGGACAGGGAAACCGGGGAGCTGTTTTTT; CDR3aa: CASSTDRETGELFF
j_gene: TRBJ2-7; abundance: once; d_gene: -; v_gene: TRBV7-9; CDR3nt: TGTGCCAGCAGAGGTGGGGGTGGGCAGTACTTC; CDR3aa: CASRGGGGQYF